This T cell receptor beta chain originates from a study of blood T cell repertoires in COVID-19. The CDR3 sequence is 18 residues long. The J segment lost 1 base and the V segment lost 6 bases, leaving 8 bases of the junction unmatched. Germline V gene sequence: CDR1 SEHNR, CDR2 FQNEAQ (reference sequence). The table came from immunoSEQ multiplex PCR; TCRdb's copy has only in-frame clones and leaves some out. The sample records around 130,000 clones, about four fifths being singletons. This sequence originates from a man aged 35 to 55 with active or convalescent COVID-19. The specimen sequenced was peripheral blood. V and J are TRBV7-9 and TRBJ2-1, with 14 positions matching TRBD2. Here the CDR3 DNA reads TGTGCCAGCAGTCATGGGACTAGCGGGGGTGTGTCCTACAATGAGCAGTTCTTC. Its translation: CASSHGTSGGVSYNEQFF.